Detailed here is one T cell receptor (beta chain). This clonotype was observed a few times. The antigen it binds to is not known. Base-call qualities are not available, and no considerably larger clone is one nucleotide away. This sample is drawn from a study of CD8 T cells in ankylosing spondylitis listed by TCRdb under 2017. Background for the entire study: To find TCR variants linked to disease, the study profiled T cell receptor beta repertoires in ankylosing spondylitis patients and healthy donors. In total, the full study cohort was made up of some 110 healthy donors and about two dozen ankylosing spondylitis patients. Peripheral blood samples were taken, and synovial fluid was additionally collected from ankylosing spondylitis patients.

The sequencer listed for this sample is Illumina HiSeq 2500. TCR beta libraries were prepared by quantitative 5'-RACE with molecular barcodes. From the authors' description of their analysis: A new computational method based on a probabilistic model of VDJ rearrangement was used to identify disease-linked TCR variants. TCRdb took the public reads, trimmed them with fastp at Q25, ran MiXCR for clone calling and kept in-frame beta chains. Duplicate CDR3 protein sequences are folded into a single record with the most common DNA and genes. The V and J calls come from TCRdb's annotation, not from the publication. The sample table holds about 160,000 distinct CDR3 sequences, of which roughly 18% were seen once. Together, the top ten hold approximately 7.6% of the sample. The full study reports these points: Some TCR beta motif variants had previously been reported in synovial fluid and blood of reactive arthritis patients, which suggested common disease-initiation mechanisms. Significant enrichment of the disease-linked clones was reported in matched synovial fluid samples from ankylosing spondylitis patients. A CD8+ phenotype was shown by the disease-linked clones, which were found at relatively low frequencies in peripheral blood. Blood from ankylosing spondylitis patients appeared to be characterized by a TCR beta motif composed of several highly homologous amino acid variants.

The germline ends are 13 bases apart after V is trimmed by 3 bases and J by 8 bases. The germline V gene (reference sequence) supplies CDR1 DFQATT and CDR2 SNEGSKA. CDR3 length: 12 amino acids, cysteine to phenylalanine. Only the CDR3 DNA stays, 36 bases, in frame from base 1. In this chain, TRBV20-1 is recombined with TRBJ1-2, with no reliable assignment of the D segment. The sequenced sample consisted of blood, either unsorted or a sorted T cell fraction (not recorded which). The clonotype was recovered from a male donor with ankylosing spondylitis or in good health (not recorded which). The CDR3 region: CSASKVEGGYTF. The DNA reads TGCAGTGCTAGTAAGGTGGAGGGCGGCTACACCTTC.